The following is a TCR beta chain sequence with its context. Measured with immunoSEQ multiplex PCR; TCRdb has only the in-frame clones, and not every one. The repertoire consists of just over 90,000 clones, with 91% occurring once and the leading ten covering over 1.5%. The data originate from a study of T cell changes during pregnancy in multiple sclerosis. J lost 3 bases, V lost 1 base, and 2 bases had no gene match. The CDR3 extends over 13 amino acids. The germline gives CDR1 GTSNPN, CDR2 SVGIG (reference sequence). The sample in question was peripheral blood, obtained after pregnancy. The genes are TRBV30 and TRBJ1-1, with 7 bases aligning to TRBD1. This TCR came from a female donor in good health, enrolled as a control in a pregnancy study. Here the CDR3 reads CAWSGQGDTEAFF. CDR3 in DNA: TGTGCCTGGAGTGGACAGGGTGACACTGAAGCTTTCTTT.